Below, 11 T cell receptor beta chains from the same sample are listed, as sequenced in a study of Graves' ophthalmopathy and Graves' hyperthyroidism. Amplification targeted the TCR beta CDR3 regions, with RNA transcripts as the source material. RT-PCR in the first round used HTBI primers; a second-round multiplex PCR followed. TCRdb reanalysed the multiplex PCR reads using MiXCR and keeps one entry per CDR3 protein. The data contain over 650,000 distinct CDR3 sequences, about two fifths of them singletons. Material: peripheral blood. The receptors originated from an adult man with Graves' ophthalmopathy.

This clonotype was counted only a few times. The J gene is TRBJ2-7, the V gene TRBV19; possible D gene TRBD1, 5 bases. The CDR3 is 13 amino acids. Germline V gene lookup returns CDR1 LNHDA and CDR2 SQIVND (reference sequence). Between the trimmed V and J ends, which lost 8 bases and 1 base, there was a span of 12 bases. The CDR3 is CASAVQGSYEQYF. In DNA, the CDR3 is TGTGCCAGTGCCGTGCAGGGTTCCTACGAGCAGTACTTC.

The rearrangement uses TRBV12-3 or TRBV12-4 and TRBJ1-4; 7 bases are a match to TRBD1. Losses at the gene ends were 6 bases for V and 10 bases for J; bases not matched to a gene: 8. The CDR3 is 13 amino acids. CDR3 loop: CASSPRQGLKLFF. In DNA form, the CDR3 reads TGTGCCAGCAGCCCACGACAGGGTTTAAAACTGTTTTTT.

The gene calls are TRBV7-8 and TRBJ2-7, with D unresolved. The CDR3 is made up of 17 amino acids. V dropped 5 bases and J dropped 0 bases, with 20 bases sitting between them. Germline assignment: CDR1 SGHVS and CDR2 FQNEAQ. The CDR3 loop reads CASSPARAIPSSYEQYF. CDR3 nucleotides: TGTGCCAGCAGCCCCGCCCGGGCGATACCCAGCTCCTACGAGCAGTACTTC.

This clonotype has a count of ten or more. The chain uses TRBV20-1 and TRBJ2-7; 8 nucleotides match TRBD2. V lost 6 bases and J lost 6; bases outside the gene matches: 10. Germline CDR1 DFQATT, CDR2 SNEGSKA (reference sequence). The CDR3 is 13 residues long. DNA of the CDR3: TGCAGTGCACCCTCAGGACTAGCAGCCGAGCAGTACTTC. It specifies CSAPSGLAAEQYF.

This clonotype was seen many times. The CDR3 nucleotides read TGTGCCAGCAGCTTAGCCGCTAGCGGGAAAGGGCACGAGCAGTACTTC. It yields the protein CASSLAASGKGHEQYF. The chain couples TRBV7-9 to TRBJ2-7, with TRBD2 matching over 9 bases. The CDR3 spans 16 residues. From germline, CDR1 is SEHNR and CDR2 FQNEAQ (reference sequence). With 0 bases clipped from V and 5 bases from J, the junction kept 8 bases outside the gene matches.

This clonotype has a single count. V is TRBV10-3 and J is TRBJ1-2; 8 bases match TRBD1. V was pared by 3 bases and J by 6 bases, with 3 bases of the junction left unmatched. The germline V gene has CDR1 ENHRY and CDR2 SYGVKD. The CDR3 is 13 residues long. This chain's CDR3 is CAISDSTGDGYTF. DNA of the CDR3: TGTGCCATCAGTGACTCGACAGGGGATGGCTACACCTTC.

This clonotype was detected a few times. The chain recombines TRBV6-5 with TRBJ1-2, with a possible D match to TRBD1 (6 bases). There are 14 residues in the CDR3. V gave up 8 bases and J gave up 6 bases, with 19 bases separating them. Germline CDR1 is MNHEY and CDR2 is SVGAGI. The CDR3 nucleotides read TGTGCCAGCGCCCCCCGGGGGCTAAGGGATGGCTACACCTTC. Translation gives CASAPRGLRDGYTF.

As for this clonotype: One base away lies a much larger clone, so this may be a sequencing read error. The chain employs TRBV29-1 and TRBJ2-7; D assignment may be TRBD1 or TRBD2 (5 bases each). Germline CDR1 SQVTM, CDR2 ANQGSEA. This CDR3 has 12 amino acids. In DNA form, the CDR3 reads TGCAGCGTTAGGTGGGGACCCTACGAGCGGTACTTC. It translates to CSVRWGPYERYF.

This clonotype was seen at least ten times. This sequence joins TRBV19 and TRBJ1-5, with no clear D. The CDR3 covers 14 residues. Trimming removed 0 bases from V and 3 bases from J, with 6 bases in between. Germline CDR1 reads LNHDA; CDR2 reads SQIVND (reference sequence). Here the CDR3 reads CASSIDRYNQPQHF. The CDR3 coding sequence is TGTGCCAGTAGTATAGATCGATACAATCAGCCCCAGCATTTT.

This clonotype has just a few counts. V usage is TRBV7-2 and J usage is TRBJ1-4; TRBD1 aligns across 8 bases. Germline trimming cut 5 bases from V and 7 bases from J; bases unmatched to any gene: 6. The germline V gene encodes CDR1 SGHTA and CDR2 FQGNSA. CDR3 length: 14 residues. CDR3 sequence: CASSQDRAIEKLFF. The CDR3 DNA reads TGTGCCAGCAGCCAGGACAGGGCTATTGAAAAACTGTTTTTT.

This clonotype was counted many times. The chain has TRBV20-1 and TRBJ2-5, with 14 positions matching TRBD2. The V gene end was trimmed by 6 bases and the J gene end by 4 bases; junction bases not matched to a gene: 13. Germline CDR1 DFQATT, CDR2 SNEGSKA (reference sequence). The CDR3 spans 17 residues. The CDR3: CSAGGTSGSWDRETQYF. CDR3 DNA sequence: TGCAGTGCAGGGGGGACTAGCGGGAGCTGGGACCGAGAGACCCAGTACTTC.